The source of this T cell receptor (beta chain) is a study of blood T cells in healthy people across ages. Looking at the study overall: Template-switching capture recovered about one barcoded beta molecule per two T cells.

V lost 10 bases, J lost 7 bases, and 22 bases lay in between. The CDR3 extends over 14 amino acids. Researchers report isolating at least 7 million PBMCs per sample. Sample-barcoded 5' priming and a J-beta primer mix drove a second PCR of 7 to 11 cycles. TCRdb fed the 5' RACE reads into MiXCR, producing one record per CDR3 protein. The sample lists hundreds of thousands of distinct CDR3 sequences, 29% occurring once. V is TRBV12-3 or TRBV12-4 and J is TRBJ1-2; D not certain. This TCR was sampled from a woman older than 75 in good health. The sample consisted of blood. CDR3 nucleotides: TGTGCCATCTCTTCGTTGGGTACTTTGTCTGGCTACACCTTC. This gives the protein CAISSLGTLSGYTF.